Sequencing of this TCR beta chain was carried out in a study of tumor and adjacent non-tumor tissue in lung cancer (dated by TCRdb to the late 2010s). In the study overall: By cancer type, the cohort comprised eleven to twelve adenocarcinoma patients, a couple of squamous cell carcinoma patients and 1 small cell lung cancer patient. Ages among the approximately 15 patients ranged from about 30 to 85 years, there were 10 men and 5 women, and disease was at TNM stage I to III. Sequencing generated a total of 125,075,908 productive TCRbeta reads, averaging about 4.17 million reads per sample. The study compared bulk TCRbeta repertoires between lung tumor tissue and matched distant non-tumor lung tissue from 15 lung cancer patients. TCRbeta CDR3 sequencing was performed on 25 to 30 paired specimens, with one tumor sample and one normal lung sample collected per patient.

Library construction relied on multiplex PCR. Sequencer: Illumina HiSeq 2500. TCRbeta libraries were built by three rounds of nested PCR using primers (Table S4), following protocols modified from ARM-PCR. Before sequencing, PCR products of 200-500 bp were excised from the gel and purified with the QIAquick gel extraction kit. As for how the authors treated the data: Trimmomatic was used to clean the reads, FLASH merged the cleaned reads into complete CDR3 sequences, and MiTCR assigned the sequences to V(D)J germline segments. Clonal diversity was computed as the inverse Simpson's index with VDJtools. In-frame sequences lacking a premature stop codon were counted as productive reads. The raw public reads went through TCRdb reprocessing: fastp at Q25, MiXCR clone calling, in-frame beta chains kept. One record per CDR3 amino acid sequence lists the most common genes and DNA. None of the V and J calls come from the authors' own analysis; TCRdb made them. The sample has more than 55,000 distinct CDR3 sequences on record, about 55% of them singletons. Jointly, the top ten make up 32% of the sample.

What the research found in general, with its limitations: With only roughly 16 patients in the cohort, the authors noted that larger samples and more detailed clinical data are needed. The top 100 clones accounted for a significantly larger cumulative portion of the repertoire in normal lung than in tumor tissue. Peripheral blood was not sequenced, so blood TCRbeta repertoires were not examined in the lung cancer patients of the study. The methods do not name the sequencing platform or mention unique molecular identifiers. Significantly higher TCR diversity (inverse Simpson) was observed in tumor tissue than in normal lung tissue (around 450 vs 150, P = 0.0075, Mann-Whitney U test). TCR diversity was significantly higher in younger patients, and greater tumor TCR diversity was associated with shorter overall survival and shorter disease-free survival.

RNA was extracted from bulk unsorted tissue and checked for quality with a NanoDrop ND-1000 and an Agilent 2100. For the normal lung samples, distant non-tumor tissue was collected more than 3 cm away from the tumor edge. Newly diagnosed lung cancer patients without prior chemotherapy who had been admitted for thoracic surgery in China between August and November 2014 were enrolled as donors. Patients who had received previous radiotherapy or chemotherapy, or who had another concurrent cancer, were excluded from the study. Pieces of surgical tissue measuring roughly 1-2.3 cm3 were kept in RNAlater solution and stored at -80 degrees C until use. CDR1 and CDR2 are drawn from the germline V gene: SGHAT, FQNNGV. Germline trimming: 4 bases from V, 9 bases from J; junction bases outside gene matches: 14. There are 17 amino acids in the CDR3, from cysteine to phenylalanine inclusive. The kept DNA is CDR3 alone, 51 bases in frame from the first base.

With respect to this clonotype: The antigen this receptor binds is unknown. No base-level quality is on record; no much larger clone is a single base apart.

The TCR was taken from a man in his 70s with non-small cell lung cancer. In this chain, TRBV11-2 is recombined with TRBJ2-6; the central 8 bases match TRBD2. Sequences were obtained from distant non-tumor lung tissue. The CDR3 protein: CASSSRGGTSGFNVLTF. The sequence in DNA is TGTGCCAGCAGCTCCCGGGGGGGTACCTCTGGGTTCAACGTCCTGACTTTC.